The 10 T cell receptor beta chains given below trace back to one sample, sequenced in a study of shared clonotypes between healthy human individuals. As defined, naive CD8 cells were CD45RO-negative and positively selected for CCR7, with terminally differentiated effector memory CD45RA+ cells excluded. Assay used: immunoSEQ multiplex PCR; TCRdb lists only in-frame clones, some missing. The sample lists some 1,900,000 clones, just under 95% occurring once. Input material: naive CD8+ T cells sorted from blood. These receptors all come from a man between 18 and 29 years old in good health.

V and J are TRBV4-3 and TRBJ2-1; TRBD1 is a possible D gene (6 bases). The V end was cut by 1 base, the J end by 3 bases, with 10 bases between. CDR3 size: 15 residues. Germline V CDR1 and CDR2: LGHNA, YSLEER. The CDR3 nucleotides read TGCGCCAGCAGCCAAGTTTCAGGGGACTACAATGAGCAGTTCTTC. It yields the protein CASSQVSGDYNEQFF.

As concerns this clone: The same CDR3 is also encoded by other DNA sequences in this sample. V and J are TRBV2 and TRBJ2-7, with 12 positions matching TRBD1. CDR1 and CDR2 (germline): SNHLY, FYNNEI. The CDR3 is made up of 14 amino acids. J gave up 4 bases and V 6 bases, and 4 bases lay outside the gene matches. The CDR3 nucleotides read TGTGCCAGCAGCCCGGGACAGGGGGCTTACGAGCAGTACTTC. This codes for CASSPGQGAYEQYF.

V is TRBV9 and J is TRBJ2-7; 7 nucleotides match TRBD1. Germline V CDR1 and CDR2: SGDLS, YYNGEE. The length of the CDR3 is 15 residues. J gave up 6 bases and V 1 base, and 10 bases lay outside the gene matches. This CDR3 reads CASSVSSGTAREQYF. For the CDR3, the DNA is TGTGCCAGCAGCGTAAGTTCCGGGACAGCTCGCGAGCAGTACTTC.

Comment on this clone: Within the sample, other DNA sequences also encode this same CDR3. The V gene is TRBV5-1, the J gene TRBJ2-7; D remains unclear. V was cut by 2 bases and J by 2 bases, with 8 bases left in between. CDR1 is SGHRS and CDR2 is YFSETQ in the germline V gene. This CDR3 comprises 13 residues. The CDR3 loop is CASSLSPTYEQYF. CDR3 DNA: TGCGCCAGCAGCTTATCCCCAACCTACGAGCAGTACTTC.

The chain links TRBV28 to TRBJ2-5; a weak D match, TRBD1 (10 bases). From germline, CDR1 is MDHEN and CDR2 SYDVKM. Trimming pared 6 bases from V and 2 bases from J, leaving 28 bases between. The CDR3 length is 19 residues. The CDR3 here is CASRIRQGAVSGGQETQYF. Here the CDR3 DNA reads TGTGCCAGCAGAATTCGACAGGGGGCGGTTAGCGGGGGACAAGAGACCCAGTACTTC. The variable domain in full, completed from reference TRBV28 and TRBJ2-5, reads DVKVTQSSRYLVKRTGEKVFLECVQDMDHENMFWYRQDPGLGLRLIYFSYDVKMKEKGDIPEGYSVSREKKERFSLILESASTNQTSMYLCASRIRQGAVSGGQETQYFGPGTRLLVL.

V and J are TRBV10-3 and TRBJ2-7; D is ambiguous. Germline V gene sequence: CDR1 ENHRY, CDR2 SYGVKD. V was clipped by 11 bases and J by 1 base, with 12 bases between them. This CDR3 has 12 amino acids. CDR3 nucleotides: TGTGCCCTAAGGCGAGGATCCTACGAGCAGTACTTC. Its translation is CALRRGSYEQYF.

In DNA form, the CDR3 reads TGTGCCAGTACCCGACGGGACAGGGGATGGGATGAGCAGTTCTTC. This gives the protein CASTRRDRGWDEQFF. The chain joins TRBV19 to TRBJ2-1; 10 bases map to TRBD1. Germline V gene lookup returns CDR1 LNHDA and CDR2 SQIVND (reference sequence). V dropped 7 bases and J dropped 8; count of bases not matched to a gene: 11. The length of the CDR3 is 15 residues.

DNA for the CDR3: TGTGCCAGTAGTATGACTAGCGGGAGTGGCGAGCAGTACTTC. Translating it yields CASSMTSGSGEQYF. V gene TRBV19 combines with J gene TRBJ2-7; 12 positions agree with TRBD2. This CDR3 contains 14 residues. Per the germline V gene, CDR1 is LNHDA and CDR2 is SQIVND (reference sequence). The trim removed 3 bases at V and 6 bases at J, leaving 3 bases unmatched. Combining the CDR3 with reference TRBV19 and TRBJ2-7 gives the whole variable domain DGGITQSPKYLFRKEGQNVTLSCEQNLNHDAMYWYRQDPGQGLRLIYYSQIVNDFQKGDIAEGYSVSREKKESFPLTVTSAQKNPTAFYLCASSMTSGSGEQYFGPGTRLTVT.

This chain uses TRBV10-2 with TRBJ2-7; TRBD1 is a possible D gene (6 bases). Germline CDR1 WSHSY, CDR2 SAAADI. The CDR3 has 13 amino acids. V was cut by 6 bases and J by 2 bases, with 11 bases left in between. As DNA, the CDR3 is TGCGCCAGCAGAGAAACAGGGACCTACGAGCAGTACTTC. Its protein product is CASRETGTYEQYF.

V usage is TRBV4-3 and J usage is TRBJ2-7; 8 nucleotides align to TRBD1. CDR1 and CDR2 from the germline V gene are LGHNA and YSLEER. The V and J ends lost 4 bases and 5 bases, in that order; junction bases with no gene match: 13. CDR3 length equals 16 residues. This CDR3 reads CASSPGAGQGGHEQYF. The CDR3 coding sequence is TGCGCCAGCAGCCCTGGTGCCGGACAGGGAGGACACGAGCAGTACTTC.